This T cell receptor (beta chain) emerged from a study of OX40 agonist ivuxolimab in advanced cancers. Study context: Among those enrolled, mean age was roughly 55 years (range 23 to 79) and approximately 80% were male. Findings and limits, study-wide: Clonal expansion by week 6 occurred in CD4+ and CD8+ blood T cells (at 0.1 to 3.0 mg/kg). On average, a greater number of expanded clones characterised CD8+ T cells relative to CD4+.

Clones were read by immunoSEQ multiplex PCR, and TCRdb kept only the in-frame ones, dropping some. The data hold 70,000 to 80,000 clones, with about 90% observed a single time. This CDR3 is 15 amino acids long. The germline V gene encodes CDR1 SGDLS and CDR2 YYNGEE. The V segment lost 5 bases and the J segment 0 bases; nucleotides outside the gene matches: 4. In the case of this clone: What it binds is not known.

The receptor's source is an adult with an advanced solid tumor such as melanoma, head and neck, liver or kidney cancer. The J gene is TRBJ2-3, the V gene TRBV9, with TRBD1 identical over 9 bases. Here the sequenced sample was CD4+ or CD8+ T cells sorted from blood, taken in a trial of the OX40 agonist ivuxolimab. The DNA for the CDR3 is TGTGCCAGCAGAGAACAGGGGGCTAGCACAGATACGCAGTATTTT. It is translated as CASREQGASTDTQYF.